The 31 T cell receptor beta chains reported below all come from one sample, sequenced in a study of tumor-infiltrating lymphocytes in primary liver carcinoma. Extraction of RNA together with DNA used roughly 18-32 mg of unsorted bulk tissue. From around 500 ng of total RNA, TCR beta-specific cDNA was reverse-transcribed using a constant-region primer. Investigators got TCR beta libraries out of three nested multiplex PCR rounds, done with slightly modified ARM-PCR. Amplification in the first two PCR rounds was performed using TRBV1-TRBV30 forward primers and a C-beta reverse primer for around 11 cycles each. Via MiXCR, TCRdb re-called the multiplex PCR reads, giving one row per CDR3 protein. Here the sample spans approximately 120,000 distinct CDR3 sequences, under 65% being singletons. The sequenced sample consisted of liver tumor tissue from sampling region 3. Subset reported: tumor region T3, left-lateral pole. These receptor sequences come from an older woman with primary liver carcinoma and hepatitis B virus infection.

A note on this clonotype: Its ends do not fully match the called genes, so a read error is possible. The chain carries TRBV5-1 and TRBJ2-7, with D unresolved. The CDR3 length is 14 residues. Germline lookup yields CDR1 SGHRS and CDR2 YFSETQ. The CDR3 reads CVSSLLSQDYEQYF. CDR3 sequence (DNA): TGCGTCAGCAGCTTGTTATCACAAGACTACGAGCAGTACTTC.

This clonotype was seen only a few times. This clone may be a read error of a much larger clone one base away. The chain joins TRBV6-5 to TRBJ1-1; D ambiguous. Germline V CDR1 and CDR2: MNHEY, SVGAGI. Trimming stripped 3 bases from V and 7 bases from J, with 18 bases between. The CDR3 is made up of 15 amino acids. As DNA, the CDR3 is TGTGCCAGCAGTTATGGTAGAGGGTTCAGGAGTGAAGCTTTCTTT. Protein: CASSYGRGFRSEAFF.

About this clonotype: A much bigger clone sits one base away, suggesting this may be a read error. The rearrangement joins TRBV4-1 to TRBJ1-1; D not certain. Germline CDR1 and CDR2: MGHRA and YSYEKL. CDR3 length equals 19 residues. CDR3 sequence reads: CASSQEGSPLMSVNTEALF. The CDR3 DNA reads as TGCGCCAGCAGCCAAGAGGGATCCCCCCTGATGTCAGTGAACACTGAAGCTCTCTTT.

The sample holds one count of this clonotype. One junction end does not reproduce the germline sequence, and a read error may be involved. The chain couples TRBV20-1 to TRBJ2-7; the D gene is possibly TRBD1 (6 bases). The V gene's germline CDR1 is DFQATT and CDR2 SNEGSKA (reference sequence). CDR3 size: 14 residues. CDR3 in DNA: TGCATTGCTAGAAACAGGGATATATCCTACGAGCAGTACTTC. The encoded protein is CIARNRDISYEQYF.

Note on this clonotype: A read error may explain this, as a much larger clone is one base away. The chain employs TRBV5-1 and TRBJ1-5; D may be TRBD1 (5 bases). Trimming removed 7 bases from V and 3 bases from J, with 11 bases in between. Germline CDR1 SGHRS, CDR2 YFSETQ. This CDR3 is built from 13 residues. CDR3 loop: CASRRDLNQPQHF. The CDR3 DNA reads TGCGCCAGCCGTCGGGACCTCAATCAGCCCCAGCATTTT.

With regard to this clonotype: One end of the junction fails to match germline, which may point to a read error. The chain joins TRBV6-1 to TRBJ2-7; TRBD1 aligns across 9 bases. The CDR3 totals 17 residues. Germline CDR1 MNHNS, CDR2 SASEGT. CDR3 protein: CVSASKIGTGTSYEQYF. The CDR3 DNA reads TGTGTCAGCGCTTCTAAAATTGGGACAGGGACCTCCTACGAGCAGTACTTC.

Remarks on this clonotype: The junction and the germline gene differ at one end; a read error may be behind it. V and J are TRBV11-1 and TRBJ2-1; no clear D gene. The CDR3 runs 15 residues. CDR1 is SGHAT and CDR2 is FQDESV in the germline V gene (reference sequence). Written as DNA, the CDR3 is TGTGCCAGCAGCTTTGCGGTAACAGACAACAATGGGCAGTTCTTC. It is translated as CASSFAVTDNNGQFF.

Concerning this clonotype: Germline and junction disagree at one end, which may indicate a read error. This CDR3 is CNSSLDRGDTQYF. DNA of the CDR3: TGTAACAGCAGCTTAGATCGAGGAGATACGCAATATTTT. The chain is built from TRBV11-2 and TRBJ2-3; unclear D gene. Germline loops: CDR1 SGHAT, CDR2 FQNNGV. This CDR3 is 13 amino acids long.

In the case of this clonotype: One junction end does not reproduce the germline sequence, and a read error may be involved. The genes are TRBV11-2 and TRBJ2-5, with a tentative D call TRBD1 (5 bases). CDR1 is SGHAT and CDR2 is FQNNGV in the germline V gene. The length of the CDR3 is 16 residues. The CDR3 sequence is CASSEQVGLAQETQYF. Here the CDR3 DNA reads TGCGCCAGCAGCGAACAGGTTGGGCTGGCACAAGAGACCCAGTACTTC.

As regards this clonotype: This may arise from a read error, as a much more abundant clone is one base away. The genes are TRBV24-1 and TRBJ1-3; D unclear. This CDR3 spans 13 amino acids. In germline, CDR1 is KGHDR, CDR2 SFDVKD. Here the CDR3 reads CATIWTSRNTIYF. DNA for the CDR3: TGTGCCACCATCTGGACCTCTAGAAACACCATATATTTT.

The table lists this clonotype with many counts. The gene calls are TRBV5-1 and TRBJ2-3; TRBD2 agrees at 9 bases. The V gene end was trimmed by 0 bases and the J gene end by 11 bases; junction bases not matched to a gene: 7. CDR1 and CDR2 (germline): SGHRS, YFSETQ. This CDR3 comprises 14 residues. The CDR3 DNA sequence: TGCGCCAGCAGCTTGGAAGGCGGGAGGGCCAGGCAGTATTTT. Amino acid sequence: CASSLEGGRARQYF.

Comment on this clonotype: A much larger clone is a single base away; this may be a read error. This CDR3 fails to terminate in the conserved phenylalanine or tryptophan, so it likely reflects a read error. In DNA, the CDR3 is TGTGCCAGCAGGCCTACCGACAGGGGTGTTCAAGAGACCCAGTACTTA. This sequence encodes CASRPTDRGVQETQYL. V usage is TRBV6-5 and J usage is TRBJ2-5; 8 bases align to TRBD1. Germline V gene sequence: CDR1 MNHEY, CDR2 SVGAGI. Germline trimming cut 6 bases from V and 2 bases from J; bases unmatched to any gene: 11. CDR3 length: 16 residues.

This clonotype has just a few counts. The chain employs TRBV2 and TRBJ2-1; a possible D gene is TRBD2 (6 bases). This CDR3 region has 15 residues. Trimming cost V 7 bases and J 4 bases, with 17 bases left between them. Germline CDR1 reads SNHLY; CDR2 reads FYNNEI. CDR3: CASNTGEGIYNEQFF. CDR3 nucleotide sequence: TGTGCCAGCAATACGGGAGAGGGGATTTACAATGAGCAGTTCTTC.

This chain uses TRBV2 with TRBJ2-5, with TRBD2 matching 7 bases. CDR1 is SNHLY and CDR2 is FYNNEI in the germline V gene. Unmatched junction bases numbered 10, after V lost 0 bases and J lost 0 bases. The CDR3 contains 18 residues. The CDR3 is CASSEANRLGGYQETQYF. CDR3 bases: TGTGCCAGCAGTGAAGCTAACAGGTTGGGAGGGTACCAAGAGACCCAGTACTTC. The full variable domain, completed using reference TRBV2 and TRBJ2-5, is EPEVTQTPSHQVTQMGQEVILRCVPISNHLYFYWYRQILGQKVEFLVSFYNNEISEKSEIFDDQFSVERPDGSNFTLKIRSTKLEDSAMYFCASSEANRLGGYQETQYFGPGTRLLVL.

The rearrangement joins TRBV6-5 to TRBJ1-5; D ambiguous. V was shortened by 0 bases and J by 1 base, with 10 bases between the two germline ends. The germline CDR1 and CDR2 sequences are MNHEY and SVGAGI. The CDR3 runs 16 residues. CDR3: CASSYSGGASNQPQHF. The CDR3 bases are TGTGCCAGCAGTTACTCGGGCGGTGCCAGCAATCAGCCCCAGCATTTT.

A word on this clonotype: A junction boundary mismatches the germline segment, possibly from a read error. This rearrangement joins TRBV11-3 to TRBJ2-2, with D tentatively TRBD2 (5 bases). The V gene's germline CDR1 is SGHNT and CDR2 YENEEA. The CDR3 spans 17 residues. CDR3 sequence (DNA): TGTGCCAGCAACTTACGCAGGCTAACGGGAAACACCGGGGAGCTGTTTTTT. This sequence encodes CASNLRRLTGNTGELFF.

This sequence joins TRBV7-9 and TRBJ2-3; no clear D gene. CDR3 length: 17 residues. The germline gives CDR1 SEHNR, CDR2 FQNEAQ (reference sequence). Trimming cost V 0 bases and J 5 bases, with 18 bases left between them. CDR3 sequence: CASSLARAWSLGDTQYF. In nucleotides, the CDR3 is TGTGCCAGCAGCTTAGCCCGGGCATGGTCTCTAGGAGATACGCAGTATTTT.

Of note for this clonotype: Possible read error: a much larger clone is one base away. J is TRBJ2-3 and V is TRBV6-1, with TRBD2 as a possible D gene (7 bases). Germline V gives CDR1 MNHNS, CDR2 SASEGT. The CDR3 consists of 14 residues. V was shortened by 3 bases and J by 8 bases, with 15 bases between the two germline ends. CDR3 DNA: TGTGCCAGCAGTGAGGGTGAGGGGGGGGGTACGCAGTATTTT. Its translation: CASSEGEGGGTQYF.

As to this clonotype: A read error may produce the germline difference seen at one junction end. The chain uses TRBV7-8 and TRBJ2-2; 9 positions agree with TRBD2. Germline V gives CDR1 SGHVS, CDR2 FQNEAQ. The CDR3 is 17 residues long. The CDR3 region has the DNA TGTGCCAGCAGCCCTAATCTAGCGGGAACGAACACCGTGGAGCTGTTTTTT. This gives the protein CASSPNLAGTNTVELFF.

To note about this clonotype: A much larger clone lies one base from this, so it may be a read error. The gene calls are TRBV29-1 and TRBJ2-7; 10 bases are shared with TRBD2. Germline CDR1 and CDR2: SQVTM and ANQGSEA. The CDR3 is 14 amino acids. V gave up 3 bases and J gave up 8 bases; unmatched junction bases: 10. The CDR3, as DNA: TGCAGCGTTGAGTTCTCTAGCGGGAGTTACAAGCAGTACTTC. Its protein product is CSVEFSSGSYKQYF.

Notes on this clonotype: This could be a read error, since a much larger clone is one nucleotide away. The chain links TRBV5-6 to TRBJ1-2, with D hard to call. This CDR3 contains 14 residues. The germline gives CDR1 SGHDT, CDR2 YYEEEE. The V and J ends lost 3 bases and 8 bases respectively, with 17 bases between them. The CDR3 loop reads CASSSPGPTKGYTF. The DNA of the CDR3 is TGTGCCAGCAGCTCTCCGGGCCCCACTAAGGGCTACACCTTC.

This clonotype was counted at least ten times. The chain is built from TRBV5-1 and TRBJ2-2; 12 nucleotides match TRBD1. Germline loops: CDR1 SGHRS, CDR2 YFSETQ. J gave up 5 bases and V 7 bases, and 9 bases lay outside the gene matches. This CDR3 has 16 amino acids. This CDR3 reads CASGTGGAKETGELFF. CDR3 in DNA: TGCGCCAGCGGGACAGGGGGCGCAAAGGAAACCGGGGAGCTGTTTTTT.

With respect to this clonotype: Possible read error: a much larger clone is one base away. The gene calls are TRBV12-3 or TRBV12-4 and TRBJ1-1, with a possible D match to TRBD1 (6 bases). The CDR3 runs to 14 residues. CDR3 region: CASSWEGGITGAFF. The CDR3, as DNA: TGTGCCAGCAGTTGGGAGGGGGGAATCACTGGAGCTTTCTTT.

As for this clonotype: The CDR3 does not end in the conserved phenylalanine or tryptophan, so this is likely a read error. Because the CDR3's place on the DNA is in doubt, the DNA is left out and the CDR3 is given as listed by TCRdb. This chain uses TRBV6-5 with TRBJ2-1; TRBD2, the D gene given by the table, was not confirmed from the DNA. Both ends counted, the CDR3 spans 17 residues. CDR1 and CDR2 from the germline V gene are MNHEY and SVGAGI. The CDR3 sequence: CASGPRVRAGRYNEQFY.

About this clonotype: A much larger clone differs from this one at a single base, so this may be a read error. This sequence joins TRBV6-5 and TRBJ1-2; D might be TRBD1 (6 bases). Per the germline V gene, CDR1 is MNHEY and CDR2 is SVGAGI. The V gene lost 5 bases and the J gene lost 6 bases, with 13 bases spanning the gap. The CDR3 is made up of 13 amino acids. CDR3: CASSLCRGHGYTF. The CDR3 bases are TGTGCCAGCAGTCTCTGCAGGGGTCATGGCTACACCTTC.

A remark on this clonotype: The junction departs from the called germline gene at one end, perhaps through a read error. The chain has TRBV4-1 and TRBJ1-1; 7 bases are a match to TRBD1. The germline V gene encodes CDR1 MGHRA and CDR2 YSYEKL. This CDR3 is 14 amino acids long. The CDR3 nucleotides are TGCGCCAACAGCCATCCAGGGGGAGGTACTGAAGCTTTCTTT. This encodes CANSHPGGGTEAFF.

This clonotype was observed many times. The gene calls are TRBV29-1 and TRBJ1-1; D unclear. Germline values: CDR1 SQVTM, CDR2 ANQGSEA. This CDR3 has 13 residues. The ends were cut back, 4 bases at V and 5 bases at J, with 14 bases in the middle. The CDR3 DNA is TGCAGCGTTGTTCAGACGAGAGGGACTGAAGCTTTCTTT. Translated: CSVVQTRGTEAFF.

This clonotype was recorded at least ten times. This sequence joins TRBV29-1 and TRBJ2-1, with 10 nucleotides matching TRBD1. This CDR3 spans 13 amino acids. The germline V gene has CDR1 SQVTM and CDR2 ANQGSEA. V lost 6 bases, J lost 6 bases, and 5 bases stayed unmatched. CDR3 bases: TGCAGCGTAGGGGGACAGGGGCTCAATGAGCAGTTCTTC. Translation gives CSVGGQGLNEQFF.

The chain recombines TRBV29-1 with TRBJ2-1, with 7 bases aligning to TRBD2. Germline loops: CDR1 SQVTM, CDR2 ANQGSEA. V was clipped by 7 bases and J by 4 bases; unmatched bases: 16. The length of the CDR3 is 16 residues. The CDR3 region is CSAADSTSELYNEQFF. In DNA, the CDR3 is TGCAGCGCTGCAGACTCCACTAGCGAACTATACAATGAGCAGTTCTTC.

V gene TRBV11-3 combines with J gene TRBJ2-3; 9 bases align to TRBD2. Trimming took 6 bases from V and 6 from J; bases not matched to a gene: 7. The CDR3 runs 14 residues. Germline V gene lookup returns CDR1 SGHNT and CDR2 YENEEA. CDR3 bases: TGTGCCAGCAGGCGGGAGGGCCCTAATGATACGCAGTATTTT. It is translated as CASRREGPNDTQYF.

In regard to this clonotype: At one end, the junction sequence differs from germline, possibly due to a read error. The chain has TRBV5-1 and TRBJ1-4; 9 nucleotides line up with TRBD1. CDR3 length: 15 amino acids. The germline CDR1 and CDR2 sequences are SGHRS and YFSETQ. CDR3: CASSTQTGGSEKLLF. CDR3 bases: TGCGCCAGCAGCACCCAGACAGGGGGATCCGAAAAACTGCTTTTT.